The clone carrying this TCR beta chain was found a few times. What it recognizes is unknown. This specimen belongs to a study of T cells in localized non-small cell lung cancer. Study-wide points: Highest T cell clonality was seen in uninvolved adjacent lung, surpassing that measured in tumor.

The protocol was immunoSEQ multiplex PCR, while the TCRdb copy is restricted to in-frame clones and leaves out a portion. The data contain about 6,800 clones, about half of them singletons. From germline, CDR1 is SGHNT and CDR2 YENEEA. This CDR3 is 14 amino acids long. The V and J ends lost 3 bases and 4 bases respectively, with 9 bases between them. The V call is TRBV11-3, the J call TRBJ2-2; no clear D. The sequenced sample was lymph node tissue, obtained before any cancer treatment. The clonotype was recovered from a man aged 40 to 70 with stage I lung adenocarcinoma. This CDR3 reads CASSFVRSTGELFF. Here the CDR3 DNA reads TGTGCCAGCAGCTTTGTCAGGTCCACCGGGGAGCTGTTTTTT. The full variable domain, completed using reference TRBV11-3 and TRBJ2-2, is EAGVVQSPRYKIIEKKQPVAFWCNPISGHNTLYWYLQNLGQGPELLIRYENEEAVDDSQLPKDRFSAERLKGVDSTLKIQPAELGDSAVYLCASSFVRSTGELFFGEGSRLTVL.